A selection of T cell receptor beta chains follows, all from one sample in a study of blood T cell repertoires in COVID-19. Libraries were prepared by immunoSEQ multiplex PCR; TCRdb keeps only in-frame clonotypes and omits some of them. The sample lists some 200,000 clones; roughly nine tenths were seen once. The sample was PBMCs or T cells enriched from blood (not recorded which). The source is a woman between 45 and 65 years old in a cohort exposed to, infected with or recovered from COVID-19 (not recorded which). CDR3s include the opening cysteine and the closing phenylalanine or tryptophan. A D gene is named only where the DNA matches it firmly. Clone size, where shown, is once, few, many, or a class for clones that have expanded.

clone_size	j_call	d_call	v_call	cdr3_nt	cdr3_aa
.	TRBJ1-2	.	TRBV12-3/TRBV12-4	TGTGCCAGCAGTTTCAGGGATCGCTATGGCTACACCTTC	CASSFRDRYGYTF
.	TRBJ2-7	TRBD1	TRBV30	TGTGCCTGGAAGGCGACAGGGAGCTCCTACGAGCAGTACTTC	CAWKATGSSYEQYF
few	TRBJ2-4	TRBD2	TRBV6-4	TGTGCCAGCAGTGAGGCAGCGGGGGGGTTAGGAGGAGCCAAAAACATTCAGTACTTC	CASSEAAGGLGGAKNIQYF
.	TRBJ1-1	TRBD1	TRBV18	TGTGCCAGCTCACGGGACAGGGAGAACACTGAAGCTTTCTTT	CASSRDRENTEAFF
.	TRBJ1-5	.	TRBV7-8	TGTGCCAGCAGCCGCGGCCGAGGACAGTTTTACAATCAGCCCCAGCATTTT	CASSRGRGQFYNQPQHF
once	TRBJ2-3	TRBD2	TRBV15	TGTGCCACCAGATCAGATGCGGGGGGCACAGATACGCAGTATTTT	CATRSDAGGTDTQYF
.	TRBJ2-2	.	TRBV15	TGTGCCACCCGAAAGGACAAGAACACCGGGGAGCTGTTTTTT	CATRKDKNTGELFF
.	TRBJ2-5	.	TRBV5-4	TGTGCCAGCAGCTTGTCGGGGGAAGAGACCCAGTACTTC	CASSLSGEETQYF
.	TRBJ1-5	.	TRBV7-8	TGTGCCAGCAGCTTAGTCCCGGGAAACGCCCCCCAGCCCCAGCATTTT	CASSLVPGNAPQPQHF
.	TRBJ1-2	TRBD1	TRBV18	TGTGCCAGCTCACTGGGACAGGGGGACTATGGCTACACCTTC	CASSLGQGDYGYTF
.	TRBJ2-7	TRBD2	TRBV7-9	TGTGCCAGCAGCAGCCGGGGGGAAGTATACGAGCAGTACTTC	CASSSRGEVYEQYF
once	TRBJ2-5	.	TRBV7-9	TGTGCCAGCAGCTTAGGTAGCCAAGAGACCCAGTACTTC	CASSLGSQETQYF
.	TRBJ1-1	.	TRBV7-2	TGTGCCAGCAGCTTAGTTCAGGGGATAGGCACTGAAGCTTTCTTT	CASSLVQGIGTEAFF
.	TRBJ2-7	TRBD1	TRBV25-1	TGTGCCAGCAGTGAATATGGGGTGGGACAGGGTCTCTGGGAGCAGTACTTC	CASSEYGVGQGLWEQYF
.	TRBJ2-5	.	TRBV3-1/TRBV3-2	TGTGCCAGCAGGATATCGGAGGCCCAGTACTTC	CASRISEAQYF
few	TRBJ1-2	.	TRBV10-3	TGTGCCATCACTACCTCCGGAGGGAACTATGGCTACACCTTC	CAITTSGGNYGYTF
.	TRBJ2-1	.	TRBV6-6	TGTGCCAGCCGGGGTCCGGGTGAGCAGTTCTTC	CASRGPGEQFF
.	TRBJ2-1	TRBD1	TRBV3-1/TRBV3-2	TGTGCCAGCAGCCACTGGGACAGGGCTGGTGAGCAGTTCTTC	CASSHWDRAGEQFF
.	TRBJ2-7	.	TRBV11-2	TGTGCCAGCAGCTTAAACCGGGACACCATCTACGAGCAGTACTTC	CASSLNRDTIYEQYF
.	TRBJ1-2	.	TRBV7-2	TGTGCCAGCAGCCCAAAACCACGGGACACGGGACGGTATGGCTACACCTTC	CASSPKPRDTGRYGYTF
.	TRBJ2-1	TRBD1	TRBV30	TGTGCCTGGACCCGGACAGGGGCGAGGAATGAGCAGTTCTTC	CAWTRTGARNEQFF
.	TRBJ2-2	.	TRBV27	TGTGCCAGCAGTTTCTCCCACACCGGGGAGCTGTTTTTT	CASSFSHTGELFF
once	TRBJ1-1	.	TRBV29-1	TGCAGCGCCAGTACCACAGGGCACAGTTTAATGAACACTGAAGCTTTCTTT	CSASTTGHSLMNTEAFF
.	TRBJ2-3	.	TRBV18	TGTGCCAGCTCACCACTTTCCCGGGGGGCTAGCACAGATACGCAGTATTTT	CASSPLSRGASTDTQYF
few	TRBJ1-1	TRBD1	TRBV28	TGTGCCAGCATTCGGGCCTCAGGGGGCACTGAAGCTTTCTTT	CASIRASGGTEAFF
.	TRBJ2-3	TRBD1	TRBV7-9	TGTGCCAGCAGCTTTCAACAGGGGTCTGAGGATACGCAGTATTTT	CASSFQQGSEDTQYF
.	TRBJ2-2	.	TRBV7-6	TGTGCCAGCAGCCCCCCCGGAGGGACCGGGGAGCTGTTTTTT	CASSPPGGTGELFF
.	TRBJ1-5	TRBD1	TRBV6-2/TRBV6-3	TGTGCCAGCAGTTACCACGGGACAGGGGGCTATACAGGGGGCAATCAGCCCCAGCATTTT	CASSYHGTGGYTGGNQPQHF
.	TRBJ2-5	.	TRBV6-5	TGTGCCAGCATCGGGGGAAAGACCCAGTACTTC	CASIGGKTQYF
.	TRBJ2-5	TRBD2	TRBV5-8	TGTGCCAGCAGAGCGGAGAGCGGGGGGGCCAAAGAGACCCAGTACTTC	CASRAESGGAKETQYF
.	TRBJ1-4	.	TRBV4-2	TGTGCCAGCAGCCAATTGGGGAGTTCTAATGAAAAACTGTTTTTT	CASSQLGSSNEKLFF
.	TRBJ1-1	TRBD1	TRBV29-1	TGCAGCGGCGCTGGGGGGACAGGAGTTGAAGCTTTCTTT	CSGAGGTGVEAFF
.	TRBJ2-1	.	TRBV3-1/TRBV3-2	TGTGCCAGCAGCTCTAGGGGCGATGAGCAGTTCTTC	CASSSRGDEQFF